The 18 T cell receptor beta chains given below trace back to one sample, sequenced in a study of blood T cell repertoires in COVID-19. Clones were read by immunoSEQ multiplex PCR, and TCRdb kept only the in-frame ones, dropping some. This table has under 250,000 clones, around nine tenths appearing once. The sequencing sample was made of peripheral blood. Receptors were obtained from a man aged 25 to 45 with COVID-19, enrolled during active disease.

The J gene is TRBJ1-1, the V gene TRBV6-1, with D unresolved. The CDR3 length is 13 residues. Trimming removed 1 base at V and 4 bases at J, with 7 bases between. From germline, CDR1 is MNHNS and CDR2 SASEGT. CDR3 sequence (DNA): TGTGCCAGCAGTGAAGGGCCTCGCACTGAAGCTTTCTTT. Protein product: CASSEGPRTEAFF.

Written as DNA, the CDR3 is TGTGCCAGCAGCCAATTCGGGGGGGGAGATACGCAGTATTTT. This codes for CASSQFGGGDTQYF. The chain combines TRBV3-1 (or the pseudogene TRBV3-2) with TRBJ2-3; 8 positions agree with TRBD2. V shed 2 bases and J 5 bases; nucleotides not matched to a gene: 3. This CDR3 is 14 amino acids long. Germline lookup yields CDR1 LGHDT and CDR2 YNNKEL (reference sequence).

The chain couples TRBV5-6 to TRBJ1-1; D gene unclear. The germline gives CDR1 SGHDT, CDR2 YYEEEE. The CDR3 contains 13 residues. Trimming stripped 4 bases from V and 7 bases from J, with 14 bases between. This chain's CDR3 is CASSAAAGSEAFF. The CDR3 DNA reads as TGTGCCAGCAGCGCGGCGGCTGGGAGTGAAGCTTTCTTT.

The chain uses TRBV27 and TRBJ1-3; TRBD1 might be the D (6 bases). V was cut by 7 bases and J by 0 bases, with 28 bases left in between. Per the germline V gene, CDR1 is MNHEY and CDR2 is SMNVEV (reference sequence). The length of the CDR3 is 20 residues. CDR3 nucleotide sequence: TGTGCCAGCACACCGCCACAGGGCCCCCACCGTTCGAGCTCTGGAAACACCATATATTTT. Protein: CASTPPQGPHRSSSGNTIYF.

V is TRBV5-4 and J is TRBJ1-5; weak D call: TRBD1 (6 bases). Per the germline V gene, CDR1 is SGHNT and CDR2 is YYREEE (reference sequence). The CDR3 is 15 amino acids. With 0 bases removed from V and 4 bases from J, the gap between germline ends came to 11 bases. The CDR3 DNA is TGTGCCAGCAGCTTGGCAGGGGTTGAGAATCAGCCCCAGCATTTT. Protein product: CASSLAGVENQPQHF. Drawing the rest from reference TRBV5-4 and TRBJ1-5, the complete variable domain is ETGVTQSPTHLIKTRGQQVTLRCSSQSGHNTVSWYQQALGQGPQFIFQYYREEENGRGNFPPRFSGLQFPNYSSELNVNALELDDSALYLCASSLAGVENQPQHFGDGTRLSIL.

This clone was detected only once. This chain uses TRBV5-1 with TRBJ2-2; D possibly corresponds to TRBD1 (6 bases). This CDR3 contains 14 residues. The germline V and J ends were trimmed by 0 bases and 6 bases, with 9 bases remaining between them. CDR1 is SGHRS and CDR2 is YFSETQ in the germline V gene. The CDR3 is CASSLAYRAGELFF. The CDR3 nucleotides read TGCGCCAGCAGCTTGGCCTACAGGGCCGGGGAGCTGTTTTTT.

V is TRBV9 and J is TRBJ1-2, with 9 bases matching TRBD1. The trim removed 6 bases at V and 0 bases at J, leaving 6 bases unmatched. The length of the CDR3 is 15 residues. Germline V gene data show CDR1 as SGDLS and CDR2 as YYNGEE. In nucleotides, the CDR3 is TGTGCCAGCAACCTCGGGGACAGGGCTAACTATGGCTACACCTTC. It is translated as CASNLGDRANYGYTF. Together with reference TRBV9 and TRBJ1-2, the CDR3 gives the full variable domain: DSGVTQTPKHLITATGQRVTLRCSPRSGDLSVYWYQQSLDQGLQFLIQYYNGEERAKGNILERFSAQQFPDLHSELNLSSLELGDSALYFCASNLGDRANYGYTFGSGTRLTVV.

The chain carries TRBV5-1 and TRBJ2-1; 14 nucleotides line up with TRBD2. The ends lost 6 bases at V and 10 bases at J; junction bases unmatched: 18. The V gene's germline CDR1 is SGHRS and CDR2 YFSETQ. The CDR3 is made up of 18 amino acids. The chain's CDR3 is CASTPGLAGGRGIWEQFF. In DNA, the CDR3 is TGCGCCAGCACCCCCGGACTAGCGGGGGGTAGGGGGATTTGGGAGCAGTTCTTC. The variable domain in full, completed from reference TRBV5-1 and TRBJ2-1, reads KAGVTQTPRYLIKTRGQQVTLSCSPISGHRSVSWYQQTPGQGLQFLFEYFSETQRNKGNFPGRFSGRQFSNSRSEMNVSTLELGDSALYLCASTPGLAGGRGIWEQFFGPGTRLTVL.

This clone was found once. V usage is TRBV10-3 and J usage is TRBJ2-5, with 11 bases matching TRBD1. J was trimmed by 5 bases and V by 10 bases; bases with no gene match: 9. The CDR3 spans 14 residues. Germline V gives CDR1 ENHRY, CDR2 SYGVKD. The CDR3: CATGTGGVWETQYF. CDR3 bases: TGTGCCACCGGGACAGGGGGGGTGTGGGAGACCCAGTACTTC.

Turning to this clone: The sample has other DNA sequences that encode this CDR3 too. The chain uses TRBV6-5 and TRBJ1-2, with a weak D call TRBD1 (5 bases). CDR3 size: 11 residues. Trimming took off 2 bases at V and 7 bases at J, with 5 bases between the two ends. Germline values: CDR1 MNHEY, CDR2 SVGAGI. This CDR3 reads CASSYRGGYTF. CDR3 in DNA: TGTGCCAGCAGTTACAGGGGTGGCTACACCTTC.

The CDR3 region is CASSYRTGAYNEQFF. CDR3 DNA: TGTGCCAGCAGTTATCGGACAGGGGCCTACAATGAGCAGTTCTTC. The rearrangement joins TRBV6-2 or TRBV6-3 to TRBJ2-1; 9 bases line up with TRBD1. This CDR3 is built from 15 residues. CDR1 and CDR2 from the germline V gene are MNHEY and SVGEGT. V shed 3 bases and J 2 bases; nucleotides not matched to a gene: 2.

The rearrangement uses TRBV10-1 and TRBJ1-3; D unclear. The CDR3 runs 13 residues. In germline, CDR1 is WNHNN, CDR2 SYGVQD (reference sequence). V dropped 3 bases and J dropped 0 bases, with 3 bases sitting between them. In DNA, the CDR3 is TGCGCCAGCAGTGACCTCTCTGGAAACACCATATATTTT. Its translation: CASSDLSGNTIYF.

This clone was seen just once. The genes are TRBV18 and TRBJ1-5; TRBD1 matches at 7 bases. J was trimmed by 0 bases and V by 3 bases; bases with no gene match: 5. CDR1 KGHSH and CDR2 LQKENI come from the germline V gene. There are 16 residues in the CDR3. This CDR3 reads CASSPSTGNSNQPQHF. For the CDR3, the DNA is TGTGCCAGCTCACCGTCGACAGGGAATAGCAATCAGCCCCAGCATTTT.

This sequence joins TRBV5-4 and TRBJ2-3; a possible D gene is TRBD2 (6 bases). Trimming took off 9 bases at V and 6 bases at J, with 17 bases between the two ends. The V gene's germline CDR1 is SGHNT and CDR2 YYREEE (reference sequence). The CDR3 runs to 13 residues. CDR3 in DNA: TGTGCCACTCCCGGGACTCCCGGGGATACGCAGTATTTT. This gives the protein CATPGTPGDTQYF.

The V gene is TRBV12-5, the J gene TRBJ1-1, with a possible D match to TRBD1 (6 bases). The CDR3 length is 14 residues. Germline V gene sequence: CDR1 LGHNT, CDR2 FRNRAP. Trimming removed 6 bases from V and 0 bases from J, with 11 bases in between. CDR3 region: CASGRDRLNTEAFF. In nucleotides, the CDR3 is TGTGCTAGTGGCCGCGACAGGCTGAACACTGAAGCTTTCTTT.

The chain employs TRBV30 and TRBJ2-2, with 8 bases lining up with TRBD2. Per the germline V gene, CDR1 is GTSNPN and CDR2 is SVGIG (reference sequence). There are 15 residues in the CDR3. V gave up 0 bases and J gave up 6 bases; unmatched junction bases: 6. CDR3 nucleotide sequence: TGTGCCTGGAGTGTCCGGACTAGCTGGGCCGGGGAGCTGTTTTTT. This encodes CAWSVRTSWAGELFF.

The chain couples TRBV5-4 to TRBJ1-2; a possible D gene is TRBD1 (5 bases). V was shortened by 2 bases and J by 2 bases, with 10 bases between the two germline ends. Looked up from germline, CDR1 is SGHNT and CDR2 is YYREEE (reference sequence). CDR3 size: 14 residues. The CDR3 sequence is CASSLSTVNYGYTF. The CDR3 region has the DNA TGTGCCAGCAGCTTATCGACAGTAAACTATGGCTACACCTTC.

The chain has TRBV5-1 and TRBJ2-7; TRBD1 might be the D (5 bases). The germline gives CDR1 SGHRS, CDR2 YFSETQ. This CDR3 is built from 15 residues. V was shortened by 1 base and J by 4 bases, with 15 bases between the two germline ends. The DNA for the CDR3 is TGCGCCAGCAGCTTGAACCAAGGACACTTATACGAGCAGTACTTC. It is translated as CASSLNQGHLYEQYF.